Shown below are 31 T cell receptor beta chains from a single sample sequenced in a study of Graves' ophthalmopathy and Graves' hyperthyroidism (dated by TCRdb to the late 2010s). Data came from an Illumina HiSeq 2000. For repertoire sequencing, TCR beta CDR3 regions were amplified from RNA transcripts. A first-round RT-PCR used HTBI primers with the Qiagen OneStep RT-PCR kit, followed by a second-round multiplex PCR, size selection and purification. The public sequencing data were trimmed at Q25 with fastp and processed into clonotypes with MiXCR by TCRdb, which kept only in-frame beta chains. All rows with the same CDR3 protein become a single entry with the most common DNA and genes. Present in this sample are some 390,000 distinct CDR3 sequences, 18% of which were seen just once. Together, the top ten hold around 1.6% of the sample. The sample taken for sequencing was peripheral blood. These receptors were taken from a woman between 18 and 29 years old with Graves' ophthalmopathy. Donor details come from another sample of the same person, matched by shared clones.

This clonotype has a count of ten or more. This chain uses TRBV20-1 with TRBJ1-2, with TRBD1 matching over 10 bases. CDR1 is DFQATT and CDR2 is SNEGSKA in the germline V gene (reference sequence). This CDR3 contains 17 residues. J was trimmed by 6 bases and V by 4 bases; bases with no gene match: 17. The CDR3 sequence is CSATVRGQGIGRNGYTF. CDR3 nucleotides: TGCAGTGCTACCGTTAGGGGACAGGGGATTGGTCGTAATGGCTACACCTTC.

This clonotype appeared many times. In DNA form, the CDR3 reads TGCGCCAGCAGTGAGTCCAGCGGGAGGGGATACGAGCAGTACTTC. Its protein product is CASSESSGRGYEQYF. This rearrangement joins TRBV10-1 to TRBJ2-7; 10 positions match TRBD2. The CDR3 is 15 amino acids. Per the germline V gene, CDR1 is WNHNN and CDR2 is SYGVQD (reference sequence). The V segment lost 0 bases and the J segment 4 bases; nucleotides outside the gene matches: 3.

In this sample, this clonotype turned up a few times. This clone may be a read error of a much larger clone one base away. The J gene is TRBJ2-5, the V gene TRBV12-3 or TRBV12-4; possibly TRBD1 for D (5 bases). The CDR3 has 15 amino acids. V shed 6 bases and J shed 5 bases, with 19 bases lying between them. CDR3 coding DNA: TGTGCCAGCAGCTGGACAACGGATAATCGGGAGACCCAGTACTTC. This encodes CASSWTTDNRETQYF.

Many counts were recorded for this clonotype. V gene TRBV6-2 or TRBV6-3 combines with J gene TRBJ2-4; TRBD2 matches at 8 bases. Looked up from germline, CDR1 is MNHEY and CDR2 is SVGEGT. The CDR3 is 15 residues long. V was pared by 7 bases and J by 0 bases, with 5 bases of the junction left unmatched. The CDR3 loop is CASTTSGLAKNIQYF. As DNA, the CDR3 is TGTGCCAGCACTACTAGCGGTCTAGCCAAAAACATTCAGTACTTC.

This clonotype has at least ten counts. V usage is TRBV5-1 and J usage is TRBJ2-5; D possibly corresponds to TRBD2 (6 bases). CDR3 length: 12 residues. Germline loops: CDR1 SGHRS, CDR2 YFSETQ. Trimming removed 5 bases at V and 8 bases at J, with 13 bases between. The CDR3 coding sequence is TGCGCCAGCAGGGGGAGGAGGGAAACCCAGTACTTC. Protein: CASRGRRETQYF.

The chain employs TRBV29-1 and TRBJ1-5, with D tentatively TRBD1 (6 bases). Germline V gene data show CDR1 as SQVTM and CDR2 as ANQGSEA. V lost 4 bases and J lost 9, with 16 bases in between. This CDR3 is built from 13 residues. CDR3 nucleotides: TGCAGCGTTGGCCATGGGGGGCTAGGGCCCCAGCATTTT. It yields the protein CSVGHGGLGPQHF.

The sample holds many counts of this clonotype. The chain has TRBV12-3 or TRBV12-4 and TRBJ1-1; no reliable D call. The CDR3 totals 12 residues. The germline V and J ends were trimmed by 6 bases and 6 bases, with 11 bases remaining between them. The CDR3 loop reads CASRPLGPEAFF. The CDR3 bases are TGTGCCAGCAGGCCTCTCGGCCCTGAAGCTTTCTTT.

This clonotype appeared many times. For the CDR3, the DNA is TGCAGTGCCCCCCCGCCCCTAGCGGGAGGGTACGAGACCCAGTACTTC. It encodes CSAPPPLAGGYETQYF. The chain recombines TRBV20-1 with TRBJ2-5; TRBD2 agrees at 12 bases. With 6 bases clipped from V and 5 bases from J, the junction kept 13 bases outside the gene matches. Germline CDR1 and CDR2: DFQATT and SNEGSKA (reference sequence). The CDR3 covers 16 residues.

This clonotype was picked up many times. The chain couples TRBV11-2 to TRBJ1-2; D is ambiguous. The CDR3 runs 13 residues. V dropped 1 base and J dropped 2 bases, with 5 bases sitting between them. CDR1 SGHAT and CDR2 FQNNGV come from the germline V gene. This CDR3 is CASSLGKNYGYTF. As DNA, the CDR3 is TGTGCCAGCAGCTTAGGAAAGAACTATGGCTACACCTTC. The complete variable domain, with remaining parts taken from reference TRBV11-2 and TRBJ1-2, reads EAGVAQSPRYKIIEKRQSVAFWCNPISGHATLYWYQQILGQGPKLLIQFQNNGVVDDSQLPKDRFSAERLKGVDSTLKIQPAKLEDSAVYLCASSLGKNYGYTFGSGTRLTVV.

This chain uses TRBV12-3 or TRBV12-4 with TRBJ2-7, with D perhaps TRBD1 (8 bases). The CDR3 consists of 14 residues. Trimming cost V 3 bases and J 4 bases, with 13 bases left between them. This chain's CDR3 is CASSFGQGGYEQYF. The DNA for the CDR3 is TGTGCCAGCAGTTTCGGACAGGGAGGGTACGAGCAGTACTTC.

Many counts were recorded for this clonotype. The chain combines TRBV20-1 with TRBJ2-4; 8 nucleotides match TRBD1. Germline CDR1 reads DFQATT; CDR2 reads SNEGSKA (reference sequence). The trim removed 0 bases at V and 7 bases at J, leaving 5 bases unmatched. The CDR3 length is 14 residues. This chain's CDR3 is CSARESQGANIQYF. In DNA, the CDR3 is TGCAGTGCTAGAGAATCGCAGGGGGCGAACATTCAGTACTTC.

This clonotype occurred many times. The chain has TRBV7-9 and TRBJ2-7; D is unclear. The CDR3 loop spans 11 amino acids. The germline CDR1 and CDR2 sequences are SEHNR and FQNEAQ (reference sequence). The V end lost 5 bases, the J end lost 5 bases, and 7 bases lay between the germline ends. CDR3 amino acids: CASSRTDEQYF. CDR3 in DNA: TGTGCCAGCAGCCGAACGGACGAGCAGTACTTC.

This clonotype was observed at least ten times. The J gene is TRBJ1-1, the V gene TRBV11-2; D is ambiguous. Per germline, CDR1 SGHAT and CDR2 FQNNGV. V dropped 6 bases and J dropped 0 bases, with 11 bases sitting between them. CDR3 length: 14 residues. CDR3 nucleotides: TGTGCCAGCAGGCGATTACAGCTGAACACTGAAGCTTTCTTT. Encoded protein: CASRRLQLNTEAFF.

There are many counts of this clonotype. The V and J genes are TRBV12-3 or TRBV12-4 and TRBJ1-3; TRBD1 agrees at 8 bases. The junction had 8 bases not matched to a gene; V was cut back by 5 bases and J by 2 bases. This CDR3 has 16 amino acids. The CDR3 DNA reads TGTGCCAGCAGTCTAGGGACAGGTGGTGCTGGAAACACCATATATTTT. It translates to CASSLGTGGAGNTIYF.

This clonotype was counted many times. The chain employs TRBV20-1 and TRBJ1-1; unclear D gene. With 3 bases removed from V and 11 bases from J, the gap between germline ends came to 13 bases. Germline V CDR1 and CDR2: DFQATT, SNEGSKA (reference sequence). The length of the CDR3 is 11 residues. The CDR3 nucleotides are TGCAGTGCTAGTTGGTCAAAACCGGCTTTCTTT. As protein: CSASWSKPAFF.

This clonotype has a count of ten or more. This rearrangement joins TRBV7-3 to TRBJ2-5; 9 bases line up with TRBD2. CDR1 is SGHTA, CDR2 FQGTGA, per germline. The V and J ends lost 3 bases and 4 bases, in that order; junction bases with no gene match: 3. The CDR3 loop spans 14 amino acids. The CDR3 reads CASSFSGSGETQYF. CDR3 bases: TGTGCCAGCAGCTTTAGCGGGAGTGGAGAGACCCAGTACTTC.

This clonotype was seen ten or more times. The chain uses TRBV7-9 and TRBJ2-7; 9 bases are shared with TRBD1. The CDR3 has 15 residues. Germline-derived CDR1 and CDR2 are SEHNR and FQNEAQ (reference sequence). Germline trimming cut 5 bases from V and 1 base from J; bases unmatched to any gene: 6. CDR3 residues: CASSQPGQGSYEQYF. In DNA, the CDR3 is TGTGCCAGCAGCCAACCGGGACAGGGTTCCTACGAGCAGTACTTC. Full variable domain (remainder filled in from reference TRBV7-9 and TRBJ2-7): DTGVSQNPRHKITKRGQNVTFRCDPISEHNRLYWYRQTLGQGPEFLTYFQNEAQLEKSRLLSDRFSAERPKGSFSTLEIQRTEQGDSAMYLCASSQPGQGSYEQYFGPGTRLTVT.

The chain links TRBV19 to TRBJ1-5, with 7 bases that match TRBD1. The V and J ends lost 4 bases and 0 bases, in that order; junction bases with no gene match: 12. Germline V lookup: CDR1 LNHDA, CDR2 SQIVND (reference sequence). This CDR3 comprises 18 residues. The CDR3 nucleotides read TGTGCCAGTAGTAGGGACAGCCGAAAACCTTATAGCAATCAGCCCCAGCATTTT. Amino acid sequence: CASSRDSRKPYSNQPQHF.

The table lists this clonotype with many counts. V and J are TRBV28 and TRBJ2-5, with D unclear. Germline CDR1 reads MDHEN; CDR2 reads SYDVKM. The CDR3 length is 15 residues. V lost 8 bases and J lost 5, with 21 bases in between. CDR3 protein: CASCLAWVIGETQYF. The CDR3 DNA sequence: TGTGCCAGCTGTCTTGCCTGGGTGATTGGGGAGACCCAGTACTTC. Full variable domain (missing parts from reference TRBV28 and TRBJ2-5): DVKVTQSSRYLVKRTGEKVFLECVQDMDHENMFWYRQDPGLGLRLIYFSYDVKMKEKGDIPEGYSVSREKKERFSLILESASTNQTSMYLCASCLAWVIGETQYFGPGTRLLVL.

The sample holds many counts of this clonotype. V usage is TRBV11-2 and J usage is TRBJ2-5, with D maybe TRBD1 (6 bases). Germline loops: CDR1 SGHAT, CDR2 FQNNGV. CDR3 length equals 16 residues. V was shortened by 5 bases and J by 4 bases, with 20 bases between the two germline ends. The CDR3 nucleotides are TGTGCCAGCAGCCTACTCGGACAGCGACGGAGAGAGACCCAGTACTTC. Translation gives CASSLLGQRRRETQYF. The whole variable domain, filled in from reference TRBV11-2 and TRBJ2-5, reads EAGVAQSPRYKIIEKRQSVAFWCNPISGHATLYWYQQILGQGPKLLIQFQNNGVVDDSQLPKDRFSAERLKGVDSTLKIQPAKLEDSAVYLCASSLLGQRRRETQYFGPGTRLLVL.

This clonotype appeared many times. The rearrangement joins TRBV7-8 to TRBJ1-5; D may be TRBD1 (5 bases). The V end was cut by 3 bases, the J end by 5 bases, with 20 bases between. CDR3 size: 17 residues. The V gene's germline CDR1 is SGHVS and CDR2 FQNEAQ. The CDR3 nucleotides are TGTGCCAGCAGCTTGTGGTTGGGACCTAGTCACCATCAGCCCCAGCATTTT. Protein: CASSLWLGPSHHQPQHF.

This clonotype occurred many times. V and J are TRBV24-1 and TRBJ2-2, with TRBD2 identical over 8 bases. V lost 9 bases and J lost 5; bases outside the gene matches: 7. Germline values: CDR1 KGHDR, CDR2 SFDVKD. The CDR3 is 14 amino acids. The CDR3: CATSSQRETGELFF. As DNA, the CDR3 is TGTGCCACCTCGTCCCAGCGGGAGACCGGGGAGCTGTTTTTT.

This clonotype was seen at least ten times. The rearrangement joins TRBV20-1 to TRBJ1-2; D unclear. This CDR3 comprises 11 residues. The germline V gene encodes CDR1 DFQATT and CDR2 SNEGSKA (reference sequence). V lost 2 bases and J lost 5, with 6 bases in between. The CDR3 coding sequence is TGCAGTGCTAGACAGCTTTATGGCTACACCTTC. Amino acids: CSARQLYGYTF.

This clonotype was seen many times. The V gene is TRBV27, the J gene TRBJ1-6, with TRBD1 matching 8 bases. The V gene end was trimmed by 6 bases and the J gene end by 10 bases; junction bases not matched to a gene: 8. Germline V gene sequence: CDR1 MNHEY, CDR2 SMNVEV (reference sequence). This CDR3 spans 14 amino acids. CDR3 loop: CASRWTGRGSPLHF. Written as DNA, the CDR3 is TGTGCCAGCAGATGGACAGGGAGGGGGTCACCCCTCCACTTT.

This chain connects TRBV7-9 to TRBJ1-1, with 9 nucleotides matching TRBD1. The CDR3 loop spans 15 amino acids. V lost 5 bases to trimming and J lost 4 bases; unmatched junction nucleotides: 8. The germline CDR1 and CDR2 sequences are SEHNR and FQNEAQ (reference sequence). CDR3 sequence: CASSQWTGAVTEAFF. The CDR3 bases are TGTGCCAGCAGCCAGTGGACAGGGGCGGTCACTGAAGCTTTCTTT.

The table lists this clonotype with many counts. The CDR3 sequence is CASSLRGGQRTEAFF. CDR3 in DNA: TGCGCCAGCAGTCTGAGGGGAGGGCAGCGCACTGAAGCTTTCTTT. This chain links TRBV5-1 with TRBJ1-1; possibly TRBD1 for D (5 bases). V lost 5 bases, J lost 4 bases, and 18 bases lay in between. Germline loops: CDR1 SGHRS, CDR2 YFSETQ. The CDR3 is made up of 15 amino acids.

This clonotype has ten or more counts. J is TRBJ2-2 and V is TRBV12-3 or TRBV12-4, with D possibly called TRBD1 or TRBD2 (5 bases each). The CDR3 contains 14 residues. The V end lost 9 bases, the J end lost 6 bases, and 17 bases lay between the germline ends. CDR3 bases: TGTGCCAGTTATAAGGGGAGTCCCTCCGGGGAGCTGTTTTTT. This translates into CASYKGSPSGELFF.

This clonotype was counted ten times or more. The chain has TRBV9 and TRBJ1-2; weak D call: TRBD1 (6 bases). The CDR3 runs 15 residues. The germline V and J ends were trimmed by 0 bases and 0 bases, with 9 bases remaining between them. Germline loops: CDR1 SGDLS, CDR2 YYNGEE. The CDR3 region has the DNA TGTGCCAGCAGCGTAGATGGGGGGCCTAACTATGGCTACACCTTC. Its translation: CASSVDGGPNYGYTF.

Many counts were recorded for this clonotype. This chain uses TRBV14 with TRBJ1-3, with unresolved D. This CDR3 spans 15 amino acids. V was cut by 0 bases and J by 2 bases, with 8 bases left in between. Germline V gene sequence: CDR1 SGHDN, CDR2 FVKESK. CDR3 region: CASSQDVAPGNTIYF. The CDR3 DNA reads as TGTGCCAGCAGCCAAGATGTGGCACCTGGAAACACCATATATTTT.

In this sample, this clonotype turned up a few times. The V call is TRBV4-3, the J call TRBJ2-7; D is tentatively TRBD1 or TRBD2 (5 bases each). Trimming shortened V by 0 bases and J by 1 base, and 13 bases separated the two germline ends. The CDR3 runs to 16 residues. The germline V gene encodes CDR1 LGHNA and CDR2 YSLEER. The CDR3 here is CASSQDSRGASYEQYF. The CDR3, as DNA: TGCGCCAGCAGCCAAGATTCGAGAGGGGCGTCCTACGAGCAGTACTTC.

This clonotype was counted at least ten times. The CDR3: CASRLTGAPEAFF. The CDR3 nucleotides read TGTGCCAGCAGACTTACAGGTGCCCCTGAAGCTTTCTTT. The V and J genes are TRBV7-2 and TRBJ1-1, with D possibly TRBD1 on 5 matching bases. V dropped 6 bases and J dropped 6 bases, with 14 bases sitting between them. The CDR3 has 13 amino acids. Germline V gene data show CDR1 as SGHTA and CDR2 as FQGNSA.